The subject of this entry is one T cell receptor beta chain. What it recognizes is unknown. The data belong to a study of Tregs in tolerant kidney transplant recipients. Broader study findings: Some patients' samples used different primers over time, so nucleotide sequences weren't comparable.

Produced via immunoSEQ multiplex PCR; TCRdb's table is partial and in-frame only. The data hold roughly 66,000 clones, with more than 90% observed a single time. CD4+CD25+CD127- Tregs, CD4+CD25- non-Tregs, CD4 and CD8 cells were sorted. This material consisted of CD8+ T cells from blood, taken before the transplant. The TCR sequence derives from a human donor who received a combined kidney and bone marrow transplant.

CDR3 nucleotides: TGCGCCAGCAGCCGGGACAGGGGGCGCCTGTCCACTGAAGCTTTCTTT. It is translated as CASSRDRGRLSTEAFF. The genes are TRBV4-1 and TRBJ1-1, with 12 bases aligning to TRBD1. The CDR3 is 16 amino acids. Losses at the gene ends were 4 bases for V and 4 bases for J; bases not matched to a gene: 7. CDR1 and CDR2 from the germline V gene are MGHRA and YSYEKL.